One sample yielded the 25 T cell receptor beta chains listed below, sequenced in a study of early T cells in non-severe SARS-CoV-2 infection. Using its own MiXCR run on the 5' RACE reads, TCRdb lists one record per CDR3 protein. The sample lists about 52,000 distinct CDR3 sequences; roughly 9.6% were seen once. Sample: whole blood. The origin of the receptors is an adult who was a healthcare worker with PCR-confirmed SARS-CoV-2 infection or an uninfected control (not recorded which).

This sequence joins TRBV2 and TRBJ2-1, with D possibly matching TRBD2 (6 bases). The CDR3 is made up of 14 amino acids. The germline CDR1 and CDR2 sequences are SNHLY and FYNNEI. V was trimmed by 3 bases and J by 1 base, leaving 7 bases between them. CDR3 bases: TGTGCCAGCAGTGAGGGGGGATCCTACAATGAGCAGTTCTTC. Translating it yields CASSEGGSYNEQFF. Drawing the rest from reference TRBV2 and TRBJ2-1, the complete variable domain is EPEVTQTPSHQVTQMGQEVILRCVPISNHLYFYWYRQILGQKVEFLVSFYNNEISEKSEIFDDQFSVERPDGSNFTLKIRSTKLEDSAMYFCASSEGGSYNEQFFGPGTRLTVL.

This clonotype has at least ten counts. The chain uses TRBV20-1 and TRBJ2-7; D is possibly TRBD1 (6 bases). Germline V gene data show CDR1 as DFQATT and CDR2 as SNEGSKA (reference sequence). This CDR3 region has 11 residues. With 6 bases removed from V and 3 bases from J, the gap between germline ends came to 9 bases. CDR3 sequence reads: CSAKDSYEQYF. CDR3 coding DNA: TGCAGTGCCAAGGACAGCTACGAGCAGTACTTC.

This clonotype came up many times. The rearrangement links TRBV10-2 to TRBJ1-2; 8 positions match TRBD1. This CDR3 contains 16 residues. V trimming: 3 bases; J trimming: 3 bases; junction bases outside the gene matches: 9. Germline V gene sequence: CDR1 WSHSY, CDR2 SAAADI. The CDR3 DNA reads TGCGCCAGCAGTGACCCGCAGGGGGCTAGGGACTATGGCTACACCTTC. This sequence encodes CASSDPQGARDYGYTF.

The J gene is TRBJ2-6, the V gene TRBV28; D is uncertain. The V gene lost 8 bases and the J gene lost 0 bases, with 11 bases spanning the gap. Germline CDR1 reads MDHEN; CDR2 reads SYDVKM. This CDR3 contains 15 residues. CDR3 nucleotides: TGTGCCAGCCTCCCCGGAAACTCTGGGGCCAACGTCCTGACTTTC. Its protein is CASLPGNSGANVLTF.

This clonotype was observed many times. The rearrangement links TRBV10-3 to TRBJ1-2; no clear D gene. CDR3 length equals 14 residues. Germline assignment: CDR1 ENHRY and CDR2 SYGVKD. The V and J ends lost 0 bases and 0 bases respectively, with 5 bases between them. CDR3 DNA sequence: TGTGCCATCAGTGAGTCAGCCGCTAACTATGGCTACACCTTC. This codes for CAISESAANYGYTF.

This clonotype was found many times. The rearrangement joins TRBV7-9 to TRBJ2-7, with TRBD2 matching 12 bases. J was trimmed by 1 base and V by 4 bases; bases with no gene match: 8. Germline lookup yields CDR1 SEHNR and CDR2 FQNEAQ (reference sequence). The CDR3 runs to 17 residues. The CDR3 coding sequence is TGTGCCAGCAGCTCGGGACTAGCGGGCACGATGTCCTACGAGCAGTACTTC. Its translation is CASSSGLAGTMSYEQYF.

This clonotype was seen at least ten times. The V and J genes are TRBV6-2 or TRBV6-3 and TRBJ1-5; no definite D call. The CDR3 sequence is 19 residues long. V lost 2 bases to trimming and J lost 0 bases, with 20 bases between them. Germline V lookup: CDR1 MNHEY, CDR2 SVGEGT. CDR3 DNA sequence: TGTGCCAGCAGTTACGATCTAATCCAGATAGAAGATAGCAATCAGCCCCAGCATTTT. It yields the protein CASSYDLIQIEDSNQPQHF.

This clonotype was recorded at least ten times. The rearrangement links TRBV11-2 to TRBJ2-3; D is ambiguous. V gave up 1 base and J gave up 6 bases, with 11 bases separating them. Germline V gives CDR1 SGHAT, CDR2 FQNNGV. This CDR3 is 14 amino acids long. The CDR3 loop is CASSLGHTSDTQYF. DNA of the CDR3: TGTGCCAGCAGCTTAGGCCATACCTCGGATACGCAGTATTTT.

This clonotype has at least ten counts. The V and J genes are TRBV21-1 and TRBJ2-7; the tabulated D call, TRBD1, remains unverified against the DNA. TRBV21-1 is deemed a pseudogene. This CDR3 is built from 13 residues. CDR3 bases: TGTGCTACCCGGGCCAGGGGGCGGCACGAGCAGTACTTC. This translates into CATRARGRHEQYF.

A remark on this clonotype: One end of the junction is discordant with germline, which a read error may explain. The rearrangement uses TRBV5-1 and TRBJ2-7; D gene ambiguous. Germline CDR1 is SGHRS and CDR2 is YFSETQ. The CDR3 covers 14 residues. In DNA, the CDR3 is TGCACCAGCAGCTTGGACCCCCTCTCCTACGAGCAGTACTTC. Amino acids: CTSSLDPLSYEQYF.

There are a few counts of this clonotype. This sequence joins TRBV7-2 and TRBJ2-7; the D gene is possibly TRBD1 (5 bases). V shed 6 bases and J shed 3 bases, with 15 bases lying between them. CDR3 length: 14 residues. The germline gives CDR1 SGHTA, CDR2 FQGNSA. The CDR3 sequence is CASRKGILFYEQYF. The CDR3 DNA reads as TGTGCCAGCAGAAAGGGGATACTATTCTACGAGCAGTACTTC.

This clonotype has a count of ten or more. V usage is TRBV15 and J usage is TRBJ2-3; possible D gene TRBD1, 6 bases. The CDR3 has 14 residues. Trimming removed 1 base from V and 4 bases from J, with 9 bases in between. Germline V lookup: CDR1 LNHNV, CDR2 YYDKDF (reference sequence). As DNA, the CDR3 is TGTGCCACCAGCAGAGTGGGGGCGGCAGATACGCAGTATTTT. Residues: CATSRVGAADTQYF.

This clonotype was picked up many times. The V gene is TRBV29-1, the J gene TRBJ1-1; TRBD1 agrees at 7 bases. V was clipped by 5 bases and J by 1 base; unmatched bases: 7. Germline assignment: CDR1 SQVTM and CDR2 ANQGSEA. This CDR3 comprises 14 residues. CDR3 nucleotide sequence: TGCAGCGTTCTTCGACGGGACAGGAACACTGAAGCTTTCTTT. This codes for CSVLRRDRNTEAFF.

The J gene is TRBJ2-3, the V gene TRBV9; D may correspond to TRBD1 or TRBD2 (6 bases each). Trimming removed 0 bases at V and 5 bases at J, with 10 bases between. Germline CDR1 SGDLS, CDR2 YYNGEE. The CDR3 is 14 amino acids. CDR3 sequence: CASSVEGGQDTQYF. CDR3 DNA sequence: TGTGCCAGCAGCGTAGAGGGGGGACAAGATACGCAGTATTTT.

The V gene is TRBV5-1, the J gene TRBJ2-2, with D perhaps TRBD1 (6 bases). V shed 4 bases and J shed 2 bases, with 9 bases lying between them. The germline gives CDR1 SGHRS, CDR2 YFSETQ. CDR3 length equals 14 residues. The CDR3 DNA sequence: TGCGCCAGCAGCGAGGGGGTCAACACCGGGGAGCTGTTTTTT. Protein sequence: CASSEGVNTGELFF.

Worth noting for this clonotype: A much larger clone differs from this one at a single base, so this may be a read error. This chain joins TRBV12-3 or TRBV12-4 and TRBJ1-5; D unclear. Trimming cost V 4 bases and J 4 bases, with 17 bases left between them. The CDR3 contains 16 residues. CDR3 nucleotide sequence: TGTGCCAGCAGTTCCCACACAGTAGGGAGAAATCAGCCCCAGCATTTT. Protein: CASSSHTVGRNQPQHF.

This clonotype was found many times. V is TRBV6-1 and J is TRBJ2-4, with TRBD2 matching over 13 bases. Germline V gives CDR1 MNHNS, CDR2 SASEGT. This CDR3 region has 15 residues. V trimming: 3 bases; J trimming: 9 bases; junction bases outside the gene matches: 5. In DNA, the CDR3 is TGTGCCAGCAGTGAGGGGACTAGCGGGGCGGGCATTCAGTACTTC. It specifies CASSEGTSGAGIQYF.

In its sample, this clonotype was seen many times. The chain combines TRBV6-2 or TRBV6-3 with TRBJ1-6, with D unresolved. The CDR3 contains 13 residues. Trimming left V 2 bases short and J 10 bases short, with 9 bases between. Germline V CDR1 and CDR2: MNHEY, SVGEGT. DNA for the CDR3: TGTGCCAGCAGTTACGGTTTCCGGTCACCCCTCCACTTT. It yields the protein CASSYGFRSPLHF.

V and J are TRBV3-1 and TRBJ1-6, with TRBD1 identical over 7 bases. From germline, CDR1 is LGHDT and CDR2 YNNKEL (reference sequence). This CDR3 region has 16 residues. The ends lost 4 bases at V and 9 bases at J; junction bases unmatched: 12. The CDR3 DNA reads as TGTGCCAGCAGCCGATCAGGACAGGTTGGAATTTCACCCCTCCACTTT. Amino acid sequence: CASSRSGQVGISPLHF.

This clonotype has ten or more counts. The V gene is TRBV18, the J gene TRBJ1-5, with 8 bases matching TRBD1. The CDR3 extends over 19 amino acids. V trimming: 1 base; J trimming: 0 bases; junction bases outside the gene matches: 11. Germline-derived CDR1 and CDR2 are KGHSH and LQKENI. The CDR3 reads CASSPLRTGLMNSNQPQHF. For the CDR3, the DNA is TGTGCCAGCTCACCACTTAGGACAGGGTTGATGAATAGCAATCAGCCCCAGCATTTT.

This clonotype has more than one count but fewer than ten. The V call is TRBV7-9, the J call TRBJ2-7; D is unresolved. Per the germline V gene, CDR1 is SEHNR and CDR2 is FQNEAQ (reference sequence). V shed 6 bases and J shed 7 bases, with 10 bases lying between them. This CDR3 is 11 amino acids long. CDR3 sequence (DNA): TGTGCCAGCAGTCCCTCGCTAGAGCAGTACTTC. Translation gives CASSPSLEQYF.

This clonotype was seen repeatedly, ten times or more. In DNA, the CDR3 is TGCGCCAGCAGCCAAGATAGGAGGGGCGCGGACTATGGCTACACCTTC. It specifies CASSQDRRGADYGYTF. The genes are TRBV4-3 and TRBJ1-2, with D perhaps matching TRBD1 (5 bases). V shed 0 bases and J shed 3 bases, with 14 bases lying between them. The germline V gene has CDR1 LGHNA and CDR2 YSLEER. CDR3 length: 16 residues.

This clonotype turned up a few times. The chain joins TRBV4-1 to TRBJ2-3; TRBD2 matches at 9 bases. Trimming at V came to 2 bases and at J to 1 base, leaving 13 bases not matched to a gene. This CDR3 is built from 19 residues. Germline V gene data show CDR1 as MGHRA and CDR2 as YSYEKL. The CDR3 sequence: CASSQFFKFSGSRTDTQYF. CDR3 nucleotide sequence: TGCGCCAGCAGCCAATTCTTTAAATTTAGCGGGAGCCGCACAGATACGCAGTATTTT.

J is TRBJ2-1 and V is TRBV3-1, with no clear D. The CDR3 sequence is 14 residues long. Germline CDR1 reads LGHDT; CDR2 reads YNNKEL (reference sequence). V was trimmed by 0 bases and J by 6 bases, leaving 9 bases between them. CDR3 DNA sequence: TGTGCCAGCAGCCAAGATAGGTGGCTCAATGAGCAGTTCTTC. Encoded protein: CASSQDRWLNEQFF.

The gene calls are TRBV6-1 and TRBJ2-3; TRBD2 matches 9 bases. Germline values: CDR1 MNHNS, CDR2 SASEGT. The CDR3 consists of 14 residues. Losses at the gene ends were 7 bases for V and 0 bases for J; bases not matched to a gene: 2. The CDR3 nucleotides read TGTGCCAGCACGCGGGGGGGTAGCACAGATACGCAGTATTTT. It yields the protein CASTRGGSTDTQYF.